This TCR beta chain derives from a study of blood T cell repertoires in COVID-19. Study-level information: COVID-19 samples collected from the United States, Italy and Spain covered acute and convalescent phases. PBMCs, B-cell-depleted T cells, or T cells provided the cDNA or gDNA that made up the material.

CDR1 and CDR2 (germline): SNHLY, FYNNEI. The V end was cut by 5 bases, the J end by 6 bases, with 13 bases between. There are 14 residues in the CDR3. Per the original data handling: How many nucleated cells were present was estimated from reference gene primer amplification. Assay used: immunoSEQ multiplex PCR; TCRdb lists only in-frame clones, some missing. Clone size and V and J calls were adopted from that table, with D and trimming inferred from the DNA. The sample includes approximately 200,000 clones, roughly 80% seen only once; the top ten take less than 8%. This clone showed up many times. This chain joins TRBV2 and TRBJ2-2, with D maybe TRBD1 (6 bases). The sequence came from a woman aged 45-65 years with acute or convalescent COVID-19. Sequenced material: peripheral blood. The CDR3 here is CASSLDRSPGELFF. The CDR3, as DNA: TGTGCCAGCAGTTTAGACAGGTCGCCCGGGGAGCTGTTTTTT.